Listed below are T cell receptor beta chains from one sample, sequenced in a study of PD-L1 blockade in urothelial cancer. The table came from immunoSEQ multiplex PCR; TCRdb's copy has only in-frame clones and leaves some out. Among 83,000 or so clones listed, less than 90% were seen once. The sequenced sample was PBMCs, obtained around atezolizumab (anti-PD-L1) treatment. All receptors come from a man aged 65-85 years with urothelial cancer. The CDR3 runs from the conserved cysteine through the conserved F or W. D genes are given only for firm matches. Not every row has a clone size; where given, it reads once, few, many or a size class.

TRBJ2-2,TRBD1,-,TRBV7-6,TGTGCCAGCAGCTTAAGCCAGGGGGCCACCGGGGAGCTGTTTTTT,CASSLSQGATGELFF
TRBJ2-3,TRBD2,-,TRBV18,TGTGCCAGCTCACCGGGGCGGGAGGTGGATACGCAGTATTTT,CASSPGREVDTQYF
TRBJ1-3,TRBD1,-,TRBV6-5,TGTGCCAGCAGTTTGTCAGGGGGGAGCTCTGGAAACACCATATATTTT,CASSLSGGSSGNTIYF
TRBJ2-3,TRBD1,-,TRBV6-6,TGTGCCAGCAGTTGGACAGGACATGGCACAGATACGCAGTATTTT,CASSWTGHGTDTQYF
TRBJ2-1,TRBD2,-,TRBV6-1,TGTGCCAGCAGTGTGGAGCGGGGGTACAATGAGCAGTTCTTC,CASSVERGYNEQFF
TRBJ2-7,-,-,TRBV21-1,TGTGCCAGCAGCAAAGTAGTAGGACAGGGAGTCCCCTACGAGCAGTACTTC,CASSKVVGQGVPYEQYF
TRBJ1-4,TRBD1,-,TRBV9,TGTGCCAGCAGCCGAGTACAGGGGGCAACTAATGAAAAACTGTTTTTT,CASSRVQGATNEKLFF
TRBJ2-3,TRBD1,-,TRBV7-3,TGTGCCAGCAGCTACGACAGGGTTAGAGATACGCAGTATTTT,CASSYDRVRDTQYF
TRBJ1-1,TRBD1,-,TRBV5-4,TGTGCCAGCAGCTTGGCAGGGGGTTTCGAAGCTTTCTTT,CASSLAGGFEAFF
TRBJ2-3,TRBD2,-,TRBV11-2,TGTGCCAGCAGCGGACTAGCGGGGGGATGGGATACGCAGTATTTT,CASSGLAGGWDTQYF
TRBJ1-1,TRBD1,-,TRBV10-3,TGTGCCATCAGGACAGGGGGGGAAGCTTTCTTT,CAIRTGGEAFF
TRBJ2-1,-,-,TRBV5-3,TGTGCCAGAAGTCCCAGCACTACAGGGTTACTCTCCTACAATGAGCAGTTCTTC,CARSPSTTGLLSYNEQFF
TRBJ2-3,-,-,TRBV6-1,TGTGCCAGCTTTGGCAGGGGAATCACAGATACGCAGTATTTT,CASFGRGITDTQYF
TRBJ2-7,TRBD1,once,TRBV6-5,TGTGCCAGCAGGTATTCGGGACAGGGGGCCTACGAGCAGTACTTC,CASRYSGQGAYEQYF
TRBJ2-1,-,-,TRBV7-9,TGTGCCAGCAGCTTAGAGTCTAGCGTTAATGAGCAGTTCTTC,CASSLESSVNEQFF
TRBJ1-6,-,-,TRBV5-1,TGCGCCAGCAGCCTATGGACAGATAATTCACCCCTCCACTTT,CASSLWTDNSPLHF
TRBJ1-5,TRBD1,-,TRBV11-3,TGTGCCAGCAGCGCCGGGACAGGGCCTATTGATACCCAGCATTTT,CASSAGTGPIDTQHF